This T cell receptor beta chain emerged from a study of blood T cell repertoires in COVID-19. Assay: immunoSEQ multiplex PCR; the TCRdb copy retains only in-frame clones and omits some. Altogether about 330,000 clones are present, over 80% being singletons, with the ten largest covering over 4.5%. The germline V gene has CDR1 SNHLY and CDR2 FYNNEI. V shed 3 bases and J shed 5 bases, with 4 bases lying between them. The CDR3 contains 11 residues. The V gene is TRBV2, the J gene TRBJ2-5; D is undetermined. The sequencing sample was made of PBMCs or T cells enriched from blood (not recorded which). This clonotype was sampled from a man between 25 and 39 years old who had recovered from COVID-19. CDR3 DNA sequence: TGTGCCAGCAGTGAGGAGGAGACCCAGTACTTC. It codes for CASSEEETQYF.